This entry is about one T cell receptor (beta chain). The antigen is undetermined. Genes and germline come from the mouse. With the read ending 1 residue before the CDR3 end, the germline J gene is used to fill in that end. The record originates from a study of tissue T cells after allogeneic stem cell transplantation. Findings and caveats of the study: Shared clones across patients were few; motif clustering revealed tissue-specific shared signatures.

The germline V and J ends were trimmed by 4 bases and 1 base, with 7 bases remaining between them. This CDR3 region has 14 residues. Germline assignment: CDR1 KGHTA and CDR2 FRNEEI. The time point is: mouse harvest day 14 after allogeneic transplant. Mouse grafts combined 10^7 T-cell-depleted bone marrow cells with 10^6 splenic CD5+ T cells. Using immunoSEQ multiplex PCR, the repertoire was profiled, and TCRdb retains in-frame clones only, with some absent. Seen here are 300 to 450 clones, 45% to 60% observed once, and the top ten hold roughly 25%. This chain uses TRBV24 with TRBJ1-4, with D uncertain. The specimen sequenced was blood. The clonotype originates from a female BALB/c mouse given C57BL/6 T cells with graft-versus-host disease after an allogeneic hematopoietic cell transplant. The CDR3 sequence is CASSPPGSNERLFF. CDR3 DNA, as far as it was read: TGTGCCAGCAGTCCCCCGGGTTCCAACGAAAGATTATTT.